Shown below are 24 T cell receptor beta chains from a single sample sequenced in a study of T cell responses to AZD1222 COVID-19 vaccine. TCRdb keeps only in-frame clones here, not all; method: immunoSEQ multiplex PCR. Of 150,000 to 250,000 clones in the sample, approximately 90% were seen once. Sequenced here: peripheral blood, sampled 28 days after the second AZD1222 dose. All receptors come from an adult who received the AZD1222 COVID-19 vaccine.

V and J are TRBV12-5 and TRBJ2-7, with 11 positions matching TRBD1. Losses at the gene ends were 1 base for V and 1 base for J; bases not matched to a gene: 0. The CDR3 sequence is 15 residues long. Per germline, CDR1 LGHNT and CDR2 FRNRAP. The CDR3 is CASGLGDRGSYEQYF. The CDR3 DNA is TGTGCTAGTGGTTTGGGGGACAGGGGGTCCTACGAGCAGTACTTC.

In DNA, the CDR3 is TGTGCCAGCAGCCGTCATGTTGGGGGGGCGATGGAGTACTTC. It is translated as CASSRHVGGAMEYF. This chain joins TRBV11-2 and TRBJ2-7, with D possibly being TRBD2 (7 bases). CDR3 length equals 14 residues. The germline gives CDR1 SGHAT, CDR2 FQNNGV. With 5 bases removed from V and 11 bases from J, the gap between germline ends came to 22 bases.

The rearrangement joins TRBV30 to TRBJ1-3; D is perhaps TRBD1 (6 bases). V lost 4 bases to trimming and J lost 1 base, with 11 bases between them. CDR1 and CDR2 from the germline V gene are GTSNPN and SVGIG (reference sequence). The CDR3 consists of 14 residues. The CDR3 spells CAWKQGRSGNTIYF. In DNA form, the CDR3 reads TGTGCCTGGAAACAGGGAAGGTCTGGAAACACCATATATTTT.

This rearrangement joins TRBV27 to TRBJ1-5, with D perhaps matching TRBD1 (5 bases). The V gene lost 1 base and the J gene lost 4 bases, with 8 bases spanning the gap. The CDR3 runs 14 residues. Germline V CDR1 and CDR2: MNHEY, SMNVEV (reference sequence). CDR3 DNA: TGTGCCAGCAGTTTATTTCACAGGAATCAGCCCCAGCATTTT. Protein: CASSLFHRNQPQHF.

The chain employs TRBV11-2 and TRBJ2-2, with D perhaps given as TRBD1 or TRBD2 (5 bases each). This CDR3 is built from 15 residues. Trimming left V 4 bases short and J 2 bases short, with 11 bases between. Germline V gives CDR1 SGHAT, CDR2 FQNNGV. This CDR3 reads CASSSLRGNTGELFF. CDR3 bases: TGTGCCAGCAGCTCACTGAGGGGAAACACCGGGGAGCTGTTTTTT.

The CDR3 DNA sequence: TGTGCCAGTAGTCTTGTGACAGGGGCCACTGAAGCTTTCTTT. This encodes CASSLVTGATEAFF. This chain joins TRBV19 and TRBJ1-1; 8 nucleotides line up with TRBD1. The germline V gene has CDR1 LNHDA and CDR2 SQIVND (reference sequence). The CDR3 extends over 14 amino acids. The junction had 6 bases not matched to a gene; V was cut back by 5 bases and J by 4 bases.

This chain connects TRBV4-1 to TRBJ1-4; D gene uncertain. Germline CDR1 reads MGHRA; CDR2 reads YSYEKL. The V gene lost 5 bases and the J gene lost 4 bases, with 20 bases spanning the gap. This CDR3 spans 17 amino acids. The CDR3: CASSYAIDRTNNEKLFF. For the CDR3, the DNA is TGCGCCAGCAGCTACGCTATCGACCGGACTAATAATGAAAAACTGTTTTTT.

The sample holds a few counts of this clone. The CDR3 spells CASSIAGAQDQPQHF. CDR3 nucleotide sequence: TGTGCCAGTAGTATCGCGGGGGCGCAGGATCAGCCCCAGCATTTT. The chain uses TRBV19 and TRBJ1-5, with D perhaps matching TRBD1 (6 bases). Per germline, CDR1 LNHDA and CDR2 SQIVND (reference sequence). CDR3 length: 15 amino acids. V was cut by 3 bases and J by 5 bases, with 14 bases left in between.

The genes are TRBV5-1 and TRBJ2-7; possibly TRBD2 for D (6 bases). Between the trimmed V and J ends, which lost 1 base and 7 bases, there was a span of 18 bases. The germline CDR1 and CDR2 sequences are SGHRS and YFSETQ. CDR3 length equals 15 residues. CDR3 in DNA: TGCGCCAGCAGCTTGTTGGGACTGGGTCGGTTTGAGCAGTACTTC. Translating gives CASSLLGLGRFEQYF.

J is TRBJ2-1 and V is TRBV20-1; no reliable D call. The CDR3 is made up of 11 amino acids. V shed 7 bases and J shed 5 bases, with 9 bases lying between them. Germline V gene data show CDR1 as DFQATT and CDR2 as SNEGSKA (reference sequence). CDR3 region: CSGRVDNEQFF. The CDR3 DNA is TGCAGTGGGCGAGTGGACAATGAGCAGTTCTTC.

The rearrangement links TRBV7-2 to TRBJ1-4; 7 nucleotides align to TRBD1. There are 16 residues in the CDR3. Germline V gene sequence: CDR1 SGHTA, CDR2 FQGNSA. The V gene end was trimmed by 1 base and the J gene end by 11 bases; junction bases not matched to a gene: 13. The CDR3, as DNA: TGTGCCAGCAGCTTAGGTAGAAGACAGGGTGGTAGTAAACTGTTTTTT. It encodes CASSLGRRQGGSKLFF.

The chain is built from TRBV11-2 and TRBJ2-3; 7 bases map to TRBD2. Trimming took 8 bases from V and 1 from J; bases not matched to a gene: 6. The CDR3 sequence is 14 residues long. The germline V gene has CDR1 SGHAT and CDR2 FQNNGV. The CDR3 loop reads CASALAPRTDTQYF. CDR3 DNA sequence: TGTGCCAGCGCACTAGCGCCCCGCACAGATACGCAGTATTTT. The full variable domain, in which reference TRBV11-2 and TRBJ2-3 provide the parts outside the CDR3, is EAGVAQSPRYKIIEKRQSVAFWCNPISGHATLYWYQQILGQGPKLLIQFQNNGVVDDSQLPKDRFSAERLKGVDSTLKIQPAKLEDSAVYLCASALAPRTDTQYFGPGTRLTVL.

J is TRBJ2-7 and V is TRBV9, with TRBD2 matching 10 bases. CDR3 length: 16 residues. Trimming removed 4 bases from V and 5 bases from J; junction bases left unmatched: 12. CDR1 is SGDLS and CDR2 is YYNGEE in the germline V gene. The CDR3 reads CASSPSGTSGMNEQYF. In DNA, the CDR3 is TGTGCCAGCAGCCCTAGTGGAACTAGCGGGATGAACGAGCAGTACTTC.

The V call is TRBV28, the J call TRBJ2-7; no clear D gene. Trimming pared 1 base from V and 6 bases from J, leaving 7 bases between. This CDR3 is 12 amino acids long. Germline V lookup: CDR1 MDHEN, CDR2 SYDVKM. CDR3 DNA sequence: TGTGCCAGCAGTTTATTGGGAACCGAGCAGTACTTC. Translation gives CASSLLGTEQYF.

The rearrangement links TRBV19 to TRBJ2-5; D is tentatively TRBD1 or TRBD2 (6 bases each). The germline V gene has CDR1 LNHDA and CDR2 SQIVND (reference sequence). Trimming removed 4 bases from V and 5 bases from J, with 11 bases in between. CDR3 size: 13 residues. CDR3 protein: CASSRTAGETQYF. CDR3 DNA: TGTGCCAGTAGTAGGACAGCGGGTGAGACCCAGTACTTC.

The rearrangement joins TRBV4-2 to TRBJ2-7; D is undetermined. V lost 1 base and J lost 2, with 24 bases in between. The germline gives CDR1 LGHNA, CDR2 YNFKEQ. The CDR3 spans 19 residues. The CDR3 loop reads CASSQGEPDLWAGPYEQYF. CDR3 DNA sequence: TGTGCCAGCAGCCAAGGGGAACCGGATCTATGGGCCGGACCCTACGAGCAGTACTTC.

J is TRBJ1-2 and V is TRBV28; D gene unclear. The CDR3 contains 14 residues. Trimming took 2 bases from V and 6 from J, leaving 13 bases between them. Germline V gives CDR1 MDHEN, CDR2 SYDVKM. The CDR3 region has the DNA TGTGCCAGCAGTTTACGGCTAAAGTATGATGGCTACACCTTC. This translates into CASSLRLKYDGYTF.

The chain employs TRBV27 and TRBJ1-1, with 7 bases aligning to TRBD1. Germline V CDR1 and CDR2: MNHEY, SMNVEV (reference sequence). CDR3 length: 16 residues. V lost 7 bases to trimming and J lost 1 base; unmatched junction nucleotides: 12. The CDR3 loop reads CASKSQDRAKNTEAFF. The CDR3 DNA reads as TGTGCCAGCAAGAGCCAAGACAGGGCTAAGAACACTGAAGCTTTCTTT.

V gene TRBV2 combines with J gene TRBJ2-5; 9 nucleotides align to TRBD2. The V gene's germline CDR1 is SNHLY and CDR2 FYNNEI. With V trimmed by 3 bases and J by 4 bases, 9 bases remained unmatched. This CDR3 spans 16 amino acids. As DNA, the CDR3 is TGTGCCAGCAGTGACTCCTTAGCGGGAGTGGGAGAGACCCAGTACTTC. Translation: CASSDSLAGVGETQYF.

V usage is TRBV4-2 and J usage is TRBJ1-1, with D unresolved. This CDR3 contains 13 residues. Germline V gives CDR1 LGHNA, CDR2 YNFKEQ. Trimming shortened V by 0 bases and J by 1 base, and 3 bases separated the two germline ends. CDR3 DNA sequence: TGTGCCAGCAGCCAAGATGCGAACACTGAAGCTTTCTTT. Its translation is CASSQDANTEAFF.

The chain is built from TRBV11-2 and TRBJ2-7, with D possibly being TRBD2 (5 bases). There are 15 residues in the CDR3. V lost 5 bases, J lost 1 base, and 15 bases lay in between. The germline V gene has CDR1 SGHAT and CDR2 FQNNGV. The CDR3 DNA follows: TGTGCCAGCAGCCCGTCGCGGGTTGAGTCCTACGAGCAGTACTTC. Protein: CASSPSRVESYEQYF.

The rearrangement uses TRBV7-3 and TRBJ2-2; 10 nucleotides align to TRBD2. Germline V lookup: CDR1 SGHTA, CDR2 FQGTGA. This CDR3 region has 15 residues. V lost 5 bases and J lost 7; bases outside the gene matches: 7. For the CDR3, the DNA is TGTGCCAGCAGCGCCCTAGCGGGAGCGGGCGGGGAGCTGTTTTTT. Protein: CASSALAGAGGELFF.

The V call is TRBV4-1, the J call TRBJ1-1; D uncertain. CDR1 and CDR2 from the germline V gene are MGHRA and YSYEKL. The V end was cut by 0 bases, the J end by 4 bases, with 18 bases between. The CDR3 has 17 amino acids. CDR3 nucleotide sequence: TGCGCCAGCAGCCAAGAACTCCAGCGGGTCTCGGGCACTGAAGCTTTCTTT. Translating gives CASSQELQRVSGTEAFF.

This chain links TRBV6-5 with TRBJ1-6; D is perhaps TRBD1 (5 bases). Trimming stripped 6 bases from V and 7 bases from J, with 13 bases between. The CDR3 runs 14 residues. Germline lookup yields CDR1 MNHEY and CDR2 SVGAGI. The CDR3 sequence: CASRRGGSNSPLHF. In nucleotides, the CDR3 is TGTGCCAGCAGGCGGGGGGGGTCGAATTCACCCCTCCACTTT.